This T cell receptor (beta chain) is from a study of early T cells in non-severe SARS-CoV-2 infection. Study context: Unpaired chains resulted from sequencing bulk RNA of unsorted whole blood.

This clonotype was detected only a few times. With 4 bases removed from V and 0 bases from J, the gap between germline ends came to 14 bases. The CDR3 is 16 residues long. The germline CDR1 and CDR2 sequences are SGHRS and YFSETQ. Each single cDNA molecule received a unique molecular identifier. MiXCR, applied by TCRdb to the 5' RACE reads, yields one record per CDR3 protein. The table shows tens of thousands of distinct CDR3 sequences, with around 12% occurring only once. This chain connects TRBV5-1 to TRBJ1-3, with D possibly being TRBD1 (5 bases). The specimen was whole blood, collected at baseline. The receptor's source is an adult who was a healthcare worker with PCR-confirmed SARS-CoV-2 infection or an uninfected control (not recorded which). The CDR3, as DNA: TGCGCCAGCAGCGATGCACAGGTCGTCTCTGGAAACACCATATATTTT. Residues: CASSDAQVVSGNTIYF.